These 17 T cell receptor beta chains were sequenced from one sample in a study of memory CD4+ T cells and cytomegalovirus serostatus. Using immunoSEQ multiplex PCR, the repertoire was profiled, and TCRdb retains in-frame clones only, with some absent. The table lists some 58,000 clones, approximately 80% of them singletons. The sort gate was single viable CD3+CD4+CD8-CD45RO+ cells for memory CD4+ T cells. The source material was memory CD4+ T cells from blood. These TCRs come from an adult in good health and CMV-seronegative.

This chain links TRBV19 with TRBJ1-5, with 8 bases that match TRBD1. The CDR3 loop spans 15 amino acids. The V and J ends lost 7 bases and 9 bases, in that order; junction bases with no gene match: 14. The germline CDR1 and CDR2 sequences are LNHDA and SQIVND (reference sequence). CDR3 nucleotide sequence: TGTGCCAGTACCGAAACCGGGACAGGAGCCGCGCCCCAGCATTTT. This sequence encodes CASTETGTGAAPQHF.

The chain couples TRBV4-2 to TRBJ2-2, with TRBD2 identical over 7 bases. There are 16 residues in the CDR3. Germline V gene lookup returns CDR1 LGHNA and CDR2 YNFKEQ. Trimming removed 4 bases from V and 5 bases from J; junction bases left unmatched: 10. The CDR3 here is CASSRGSSGETGELFF. The CDR3 bases are TGTGCCAGCAGCCGGGGGTCTAGCGGAGAAACCGGGGAGCTGTTTTTT.

The chain is built from TRBV5-1 and TRBJ1-6; 9 nucleotides agree with TRBD1. The V gene end was trimmed by 4 bases and the J gene end by 0 bases; junction bases not matched to a gene: 5. Germline assignment: CDR1 SGHRS and CDR2 YFSETQ. The CDR3 totals 17 residues. CDR3: CASSIGTGSSYNSPLHF. CDR3 DNA sequence: TGCGCCAGCAGCATCGGGACAGGGAGCTCCTATAATTCACCCCTCCACTTT.

The count of this clone is one. The chain links TRBV5-1 to TRBJ2-5; D may correspond to TRBD1 or TRBD2 (6 bases each). The length of the CDR3 is 15 residues. Per the germline V gene, CDR1 is SGHRS and CDR2 is YFSETQ. Trimming pared 4 bases from V and 5 bases from J, leaving 18 bases between. CDR3 DNA sequence: TGCGCCAGCAGCCGCGGGACACTTGGCGGGGAGACCCAGTACTTC. It yields the protein CASSRGTLGGETQYF.

The genes are TRBV28 and TRBJ2-7; D is ambiguous. V dropped 2 bases and J dropped 3 bases, with 2 bases sitting between them. The CDR3 length is 11 residues. Germline V lookup: CDR1 MDHEN, CDR2 SYDVKM. The DNA for the CDR3 is TGTGCCAGCAGTTTAAACTACGAGCAGTACTTC. It yields the protein CASSLNYEQYF.

The chain uses TRBV5-1 and TRBJ2-7; 8 bases are shared with TRBD1. V was clipped by 4 bases and J by 3 bases; unmatched bases: 9. The CDR3 spans 15 residues. Germline-derived CDR1 and CDR2 are SGHRS and YFSETQ. DNA of the CDR3: TGCGCCAGCAGCCACGGGACAGGTCCTAGCTACGAGCAGTACTTC. It translates to CASSHGTGPSYEQYF.

J is TRBJ2-5 and V is TRBV20-1, with D maybe TRBD2 (5 bases). The CDR3 consists of 11 residues. Looked up from germline, CDR1 is DFQATT and CDR2 is SNEGSKA (reference sequence). V was trimmed by 6 bases and J by 2 bases, leaving 7 bases between them. The CDR3 region has the DNA TGCAGTGCGGGGAGACAAGAGACCCAGTACTTC. Its translation: CSAGRQETQYF.

This chain links TRBV2 with TRBJ2-3; D gene ambiguous. CDR1 and CDR2 from the germline V gene are SNHLY and FYNNEI. V was pared by 4 bases and J by 4 bases, with 9 bases between. The CDR3 runs 13 residues. The CDR3: CASSVRLADTQYF. The DNA of the CDR3 is TGTGCCAGCAGTGTAAGACTGGCAGATACGCAGTATTTT.

The J gene is TRBJ2-1, the V gene TRBV5-6; 12 nucleotides align to TRBD2. Per germline, CDR1 SGHDT and CDR2 YYEEEE. The CDR3 has 17 residues. V shed 0 bases and J 6 bases; nucleotides not matched to a gene: 7. CDR3 nucleotides: TGTGCCAGCAGCTTGGTTTTGACTAGCGGGAGAGGCAATGAGCAGTTCTTC. The encoded protein is CASSLVLTSGRGNEQFF.

The V gene is TRBV10-3, the J gene TRBJ1-4; tentative D call: TRBD1 (5 bases). Trimming left V 8 bases short and J 6 bases short, with 13 bases between. CDR1 ENHRY and CDR2 SYGVKD come from the germline V gene. This CDR3 has 13 amino acids. The CDR3 nucleotides read TGTGCCATCGGGGGTCAAGGCGATGAAAAACTGTTTTTT. This gives the protein CAIGGQGDEKLFF.

CDR3 in amino acids: CASSYRGRADGYTF. CDR3 in DNA: TGTGCCAGTAGTTACAGGGGGCGCGCGGATGGCTACACCTTC. This rearrangement joins TRBV19 to TRBJ1-2, with 9 bases fitting TRBD1. The junction had 7 bases not matched to a gene; V was cut back by 5 bases and J by 6 bases. The CDR3 is 14 residues long. Looked up from germline, CDR1 is LNHDA and CDR2 is SQIVND (reference sequence).

J is TRBJ1-2 and V is TRBV5-1, with 8 bases lining up with TRBD1. This CDR3 contains 14 residues. Germline trimming cut 0 bases from V and 2 bases from J; bases unmatched to any gene: 0. Germline CDR1 reads SGHRS; CDR2 reads YFSETQ. The CDR3 here is CASSLGQGNYGYTF. Written as DNA, the CDR3 is TGCGCCAGCAGCTTGGGACAGGGGAACTATGGCTACACCTTC.

The V gene is TRBV5-1, the J gene TRBJ1-5, with D perhaps TRBD1 (5 bases). CDR1 is SGHRS and CDR2 is YFSETQ in the germline V gene. V lost 6 bases, J lost 5 bases, and 6 bases lay in between. This CDR3 is 11 amino acids long. CDR3 DNA: TGCGCCAGCATCAGGGATCAGCCCCAGCATTTT. Its protein product is CASIRDQPQHF.

This chain connects TRBV5-8 to TRBJ2-1, with D possibly TRBD1 on 8 matching bases. V was pared by 7 bases and J by 5 bases, with 16 bases between. CDR1 is SGHTS and CDR2 is YDEGEE in the germline V gene. The CDR3 is 14 amino acids. DNA for the CDR3: TGTGCCAGCGGGGAGGGACAGGTGAACAATGAGCAGTTCTTC. It codes for CASGEGQVNNEQFF.

CDR3 in amino acids: CASKAGTGGYEQYF. The DNA for the CDR3 is TGTGCCAGCAAAGCCGGGACAGGGGGCTACGAGCAGTACTTC. The V gene is TRBV6-1, the J gene TRBJ2-7; TRBD1 aligns across 11 bases. The V and J ends lost 7 bases and 3 bases, in that order; junction bases with no gene match: 5. CDR3 length: 14 amino acids. Germline values: CDR1 MNHNS, CDR2 SASEGT.

V gene TRBV9 combines with J gene TRBJ2-5; the match to TRBD2 covers 7 bases. The CDR3 runs 15 residues. The V gene's germline CDR1 is SGDLS and CDR2 YYNGEE. Unmatched junction bases numbered 5, after V lost 0 bases and J lost 3 bases. CDR3 in amino acids: CASSVGVGGKETQYF. The CDR3 DNA reads TGTGCCAGCAGCGTAGGCGTCGGGGGGAAAGAGACCCAGTACTTC. The whole variable domain, remainder taken from reference TRBV9 and TRBJ2-5, is DSGVTQTPKHLITATGQRVTLRCSPRSGDLSVYWYQQSLDQGLQFLIQYYNGEERAKGNILERFSAQQFPDLHSELNLSSLELGDSALYFCASSVGVGGKETQYFGPGTRLLVL.

In this sample, this clone turned up a few times. The same CDR3 arises from other DNA sequences in this sample as well. The rearrangement links TRBV6-1 to TRBJ1-2, with 7 positions matching TRBD1. This CDR3 comprises 13 residues. Germline V gives CDR1 MNHNS, CDR2 SASEGT. The V and J ends lost 6 bases and 2 bases, in that order; junction bases with no gene match: 3. The CDR3 DNA reads as TGTGCCAGCAGGAGGACAGGCAACTATGGCTACACCTTC. It translates to CASRRTGNYGYTF.